These 30 T cell receptor beta chains originate from one sample sequenced in a study of shared clonotypes between healthy human individuals. CD45RO-negative, CCR7-positively selected cells formed the naive CD8 fraction, excluding terminally differentiated effector memory CD45RA+ cells. Produced via immunoSEQ multiplex PCR; TCRdb's table is partial and in-frame only. The sample has millions of clones; 93% are singletons. The specimen sequenced was naive CD8+ T cells from PBMCs. The source of these receptors is a man aged 18-30 years in good health. Some clones in this sample may be carry-over from other donors' samples.

This rearrangement joins TRBV11-2 to TRBJ2-1; 9 bases fit TRBD2. The CDR3 totals 18 residues. Germline V gene data show CDR1 as SGHAT and CDR2 as FQNNGV. Losses at the gene ends were 5 bases for V and 2 bases for J; bases not matched to a gene: 13. This CDR3 reads CASSPSEGTSSTYNEQFF. CDR3 bases: TGTGCCAGCAGCCCTAGTGAGGGGACTAGCTCCACCTACAATGAGCAGTTCTTC. The full variable domain, rest sourced from reference TRBV11-2 and TRBJ2-1, is EAGVAQSPRYKIIEKRQSVAFWCNPISGHATLYWYQQILGQGPKLLIQFQNNGVVDDSQLPKDRFSAERLKGVDSTLKIQPAKLEDSAVYLCASSPSEGTSSTYNEQFFGPGTRLTVL.

The V and J genes are TRBV27 and TRBJ2-3; D might be TRBD1 (5 bases). This CDR3 has 16 amino acids. From germline, CDR1 is MNHEY and CDR2 SMNVEV (reference sequence). V was shortened by 4 bases and J by 1 base, with 15 bases between the two germline ends. The CDR3 protein is CASSSVTVKGTDTQYF. The CDR3 region has the DNA TGTGCCAGCAGTTCCGTGACAGTTAAGGGCACAGATACGCAGTATTTT.

Written as DNA, the CDR3 is TGTGCCAGCAGTCCACAACAGGGGGAGATAACTAATGAAAAACTGTTTTTT. Translated: CASSPQQGEITNEKLFF. The chain joins TRBV27 to TRBJ1-4; 8 nucleotides line up with TRBD1. Germline V gene lookup returns CDR1 MNHEY and CDR2 SMNVEV (reference sequence). The junction had 9 bases not matched to a gene; V was cut back by 5 bases and J by 1 base. The CDR3 length is 17 residues.

V is TRBV9 and J is TRBJ1-1; D is perhaps TRBD1 (5 bases). The V gene lost 4 bases and the J gene lost 11 bases, with 18 bases spanning the gap. CDR1 SGDLS and CDR2 YYNGEE come from the germline V gene. The CDR3 has 13 amino acids. The CDR3 DNA sequence: TGTGCCAGCAGCCGCGGGGGGGAGGAGAGGGCTTTCTTT. Protein sequence: CASSRGGEERAFF.

A remark on this clone: This sample also contains other DNA sequences that code for the same CDR3. The chain recombines TRBV7-9 with TRBJ2-1, with 11 bases lining up with TRBD2. The CDR3 totals 15 residues. Germline values: CDR1 SEHNR, CDR2 FQNEAQ (reference sequence). V trimming: 4 bases; J trimming: 4 bases; junction bases outside the gene matches: 3. CDR3 sequence: CASSSLAGVYNEQFF. The CDR3 nucleotides read TGTGCCAGCAGCTCACTAGCGGGGGTTTACAATGAGCAGTTCTTC. The variable domain in full, completed from reference TRBV7-9 and TRBJ2-1, reads DTGVSQNPRHKITKRGQNVTFRCDPISEHNRLYWYRQTLGQGPEFLTYFQNEAQLEKSRLLSDRFSAERPKGSFSTLEIQRTEQGDSAMYLCASSSLAGVYNEQFFGPGTRLTVL.

The chain carries TRBV27 and TRBJ2-7, with 8 bases aligning to TRBD2. The CDR3 is 17 residues long. The V segment lost 3 bases and the J segment 6 bases; nucleotides outside the gene matches: 16. The germline gives CDR1 MNHEY, CDR2 SMNVEV (reference sequence). CDR3 residues: CASSFGSGAAGASEQYF. The CDR3 nucleotides are TGTGCCAGCAGTTTTGGTTCCGGTGCAGCGGGGGCCTCCGAGCAGTACTTC.

The V and J genes are TRBV10-2 and TRBJ2-2, with 9 bases aligning to TRBD1. From germline, CDR1 is WSHSY and CDR2 SAAADI. Trimming at V came to 6 bases and at J to 6 bases, leaving 5 bases not matched to a gene. CDR3 size: 14 residues. The CDR3 region is CASRADRGPGELFF. The CDR3 DNA is TGCGCCAGCAGGGCGGACAGGGGACCCGGGGAGCTGTTTTTT.

This clone was recorded a few times. The chain couples TRBV7-3 to TRBJ1-1; D perhaps matches TRBD1 (5 bases). CDR1 is SGHTA and CDR2 is FQGTGA in the germline V gene. The CDR3 runs to 14 residues. V lost 6 bases to trimming and J lost 1 base, with 12 bases between them. CDR3 amino acids: CASRSRDENTEAFF. In DNA, the CDR3 is TGTGCCAGCAGATCCAGGGACGAGAACACTGAAGCTTTCTTT. Supplemented by reference TRBV7-3 and TRBJ1-1, the full variable domain reads GAGVSQTPSNKVTEKGKYVELRCDPISGHTALYWYRQSLGQGPEFLIYFQGTGAADDSGLPNDRFFAVRPEGSVSTLKIQRTERGDSAVYLCASRSRDENTEAFFGQGTRLTVV.

This chain links TRBV7-2 with TRBJ2-7; tentatively, D is TRBD2 (6 bases). CDR3 length: 13 residues. Germline CDR1 reads SGHTA; CDR2 reads FQGNSA. The V end lost 4 bases, the J end lost 3 bases, and 10 bases lay between the germline ends. The CDR3 DNA reads TGTGCCAGCAGCTCGACTAGTTACTACGAGCAGTACTTC. This gives the protein CASSSTSYYEQYF.

This chain joins TRBV19 and TRBJ1-4, with a weak D call TRBD1 (5 bases). The V gene's germline CDR1 is LNHDA and CDR2 SQIVND (reference sequence). This CDR3 is 15 amino acids long. V shed 5 bases and J shed 4 bases, with 14 bases lying between them. The DNA for the CDR3 is TGTGCCAGTAGTCTGCGGGACTCTTATAATGAAAAACTGTTTTTT. Translated: CASSLRDSYNEKLFF.

The chain recombines TRBV27 with TRBJ2-7, with D perhaps TRBD1 (5 bases). This CDR3 spans 14 amino acids. Germline CDR1 reads MNHEY; CDR2 reads SMNVEV (reference sequence). V was clipped by 5 bases and J by 5 bases, with 16 bases between them. The CDR3 loop is CASSLWQGSNEQYF. The CDR3 nucleotides read TGTGCCAGCAGTCTTTGGCAGGGAAGCAACGAGCAGTACTTC.

The V call is TRBV6-6, the J call TRBJ1-5; D remains unclear. Germline V CDR1 and CDR2: MNHNY, SVGAGI (reference sequence). The CDR3 spans 16 residues. Trimming cost V 1 base and J 11 bases, with 21 bases left between them. The CDR3 coding sequence is TGTGCCAGCAGTTACTGGGGTGAACAGCCCCCTTCTGCCCAGCATTTT. Translation: CASSYWGEQPPSAQHF.

V is TRBV28 and J is TRBJ2-2; 8 bases are shared with TRBD1. J gave up 3 bases and V 4 bases, and 4 bases lay outside the gene matches. Germline CDR1 is MDHEN and CDR2 is SYDVKM. This CDR3 is 15 amino acids long. The CDR3 loop is CASSSRTGYTGELFF. Here the CDR3 DNA reads TGTGCCAGCAGTTCAAGGACAGGGTACACCGGGGAGCTGTTTTTT.

This clone showed up just a few times. CDR3 nucleotide sequence: TGTGCCAGCAGTTTAACAGGTGGGAAACAGCCCCAGCATTTT. The encoded protein is CASSLTGGKQPQHF. J is TRBJ1-5 and V is TRBV27, with D perhaps matching TRBD1 (5 bases). Trimming took off 2 bases at V and 7 bases at J, with 12 bases between the two ends. The CDR3 is 14 amino acids. Germline values: CDR1 MNHEY, CDR2 SMNVEV (reference sequence).

Worth noting for this clone: Additional DNA sequences in this sample encode the identical CDR3. V is TRBV28 and J is TRBJ2-7, with D possibly TRBD1 on 5 matching bases. The CDR3 length is 12 residues. The germline V gene encodes CDR1 MDHEN and CDR2 SYDVKM. The V gene lost 5 bases and the J gene lost 4 bases, with 9 bases spanning the gap. The CDR3 nucleotides read TGTGCCAGCAGTCCCGACAGTTACGAGCAGTACTTC. Encoded protein: CASSPDSYEQYF.

The chain combines TRBV27 with TRBJ1-2; D not resolved. V was shortened by 5 bases and J by 2 bases, with 9 bases between the two germline ends. The CDR3 covers 13 residues. Germline-derived CDR1 and CDR2 are MNHEY and SMNVEV (reference sequence). Written as DNA, the CDR3 is TGTGCCAGCAGTAGGCTGTTGAACTATGGCTACACCTTC. It is translated as CASSRLLNYGYTF.

In DNA, the CDR3 is TGTGCCAGCAGCCTTGACAGGGTTGGGACCCAGTACTTC. Translation gives CASSLDRVGTQYF. The chain combines TRBV7-9 with TRBJ2-5, with TRBD1 matching over 7 bases. Per the germline V gene, CDR1 is SEHNR and CDR2 is FQNEAQ (reference sequence). CDR3 length: 13 residues. Trimming at V came to 5 bases and at J to 7 bases, leaving 7 bases not matched to a gene.

This clone was counted between two and nine times. Other DNA sequences in the same sample also yield this CDR3. V gene TRBV5-6 combines with J gene TRBJ2-7; D is perhaps TRBD1 (5 bases). Trimming cost V 0 bases and J 3 bases, with 7 bases left between them. This CDR3 is built from 13 residues. The germline V gene encodes CDR1 SGHDT and CDR2 YYEEEE. DNA of the CDR3: TGTGCCAGCAGCTTGGGACAGAACTACGAGCAGTACTTC. This encodes CASSLGQNYEQYF.

The chain combines TRBV5-5 with TRBJ1-2; the match to TRBD1 covers 7 bases. This CDR3 is built from 15 residues. The junction had 10 bases not matched to a gene; V was cut back by 4 bases and J by 4 bases. Germline values: CDR1 SGHKS, CDR2 YYEKEE (reference sequence). CDR3 nucleotides: TGTGCCAGCAGCGCCGGTCAGGGGGAGAGCTATGGCTACACCTTC. Amino acids: CASSAGQGESYGYTF.

This chain uses TRBV6-6 with TRBJ1-5; 9 positions agree with TRBD1. The CDR3 is 14 residues long. Germline V gene lookup returns CDR1 MNHNY and CDR2 SVGAGI (reference sequence). The J segment lost 4 bases and the V segment lost 6 bases, leaving 4 bases of the junction unmatched. The CDR3 DNA follows: TGTGCCAGCAGGTACGGACAGGGGAATCAGCCCCAGCATTTT. It yields the protein CASRYGQGNQPQHF.

This sequence joins TRBV10-3 and TRBJ2-6; D may correspond to TRBD1 or TRBD2 (7 bases each). This CDR3 has 19 amino acids. Per germline, CDR1 ENHRY and CDR2 SYGVKD. V lost 3 bases and J 0 bases, leaving 18 bases between the germline ends. In DNA form, the CDR3 reads TGTGCCATCAGTGACTCGGGAGGACAGGCTAGCTCTGGGGCCAACGTCCTGACTTTC. It is translated as CAISDSGGQASSGANVLTF.

V usage is TRBV7-8 and J usage is TRBJ2-7; no firm D call. V shed 5 bases and J shed 2 bases, with 13 bases lying between them. Germline V CDR1 and CDR2: SGHVS, FQNEAQ. CDR3 length: 14 residues. CDR3 sequence reads: CASSGPMDPYEQYF. As DNA, the CDR3 is TGTGCCAGCAGCGGCCCGATGGATCCCTACGAGCAGTACTTC.

The count of this clone is one. CDR3 protein: CASSARSPSHEKLFF. The CDR3 nucleotides are TGTGCCAGCAGTGCTCGATCCCCCTCACATGAAAAACTGTTTTTT. This chain uses TRBV2 with TRBJ1-4, with D hard to call. Germline CDR1 is SNHLY and CDR2 is FYNNEI. The length of the CDR3 is 15 residues. With 4 bases removed from V and 6 bases from J, the gap between germline ends came to 15 bases. Supplemented by reference TRBV2 and TRBJ1-4, the full variable domain reads EPEVTQTPSHQVTQMGQEVILRCVPISNHLYFYWYRQILGQKVEFLVSFYNNEISEKSEIFDDQFSVERPDGSNFTLKIRSTKLEDSAMYFCASSARSPSHEKLFFGSGTQLSVL.

The chain is built from TRBV29-1 and TRBJ2-7, with a tentative D call TRBD2 (7 bases). Trimming cost V 6 bases and J 0 bases, with 12 bases left between them. CDR1 is SQVTM and CDR2 is ANQGSEA in the germline V gene. CDR3 length: 13 amino acids. The CDR3 is CSVGGGPSYEQYF. The CDR3 DNA follows: TGCAGCGTGGGGGGGGGCCCCTCCTACGAGCAGTACTTC.

The chain uses TRBV28 and TRBJ2-3; D gene uncertain. CDR3 length: 13 residues. V was clipped by 3 bases and J by 2 bases, with 6 bases between them. Germline values: CDR1 MDHEN, CDR2 SYDVKM. CDR3 sequence: CASSLVDTDTQYF. CDR3 DNA: TGTGCCAGCAGTTTGGTGGACACAGATACGCAGTATTTT.

The chain uses TRBV4-1 and TRBJ2-1; unclear D gene. CDR1 is MGHRA, CDR2 YSYEKL, per germline. Trimming removed 1 base at V and 4 bases at J, with 20 bases between. The CDR3 is made up of 18 amino acids. The CDR3 nucleotides are TGCGCCAGCAGCCAAGGCCCCTTCGGCGGCGGTCTATACAATGAGCAGTTCTTC. Its translation: CASSQGPFGGGLYNEQFF.

V and J are TRBV5-6 and TRBJ2-1, with D unclear. Looked up from germline, CDR1 is SGHDT and CDR2 is YYEEEE. This CDR3 has 11 amino acids. The V and J ends lost 4 bases and 7 bases respectively, with 6 bases between them. In DNA form, the CDR3 reads TGTGCCAGCAGCATTAATAATGAGCAGTTCTTC. It yields the protein CASSINNEQFF.

Points on this clone: Other DNA sequences in this sample translate to the same CDR3. The J gene is TRBJ2-1, the V gene TRBV28, with D possibly TRBD2 on 5 matching bases. Germline lookup yields CDR1 MDHEN and CDR2 SYDVKM. This CDR3 is 14 amino acids long. Trimming removed 5 bases at V and 0 bases at J, with 8 bases between. The CDR3 nucleotides are TGTGCCAGCAGTCCTACTAGCTCCTACAATGAGCAGTTCTTC. Translating gives CASSPTSSYNEQFF.

The J gene is TRBJ2-1, the V gene TRBV13; D uncertain. The germline gives CDR1 PRHDT, CDR2 FYEKMQ (reference sequence). The CDR3 consists of 15 residues. Deletions cut 1 base from V and 0 bases from J, with 7 bases between. CDR3 region: CASSLERYSYNEQFF. The CDR3 DNA is TGTGCCAGCAGCTTAGAGAGATACTCCTACAATGAGCAGTTCTTC.

The rearrangement joins TRBV4-2 to TRBJ2-1; the match to TRBD2 covers 9 bases. This CDR3 has 16 residues. Losses at the gene ends were 0 bases for V and 5 bases for J; bases not matched to a gene: 5. Germline V gene lookup returns CDR1 LGHNA and CDR2 YNFKEQ. The CDR3 DNA is TGTGCCAGCAGCCAAGATAGCGCGGGAGGGAACAATGAGCAGTTCTTC. This codes for CASSQDSAGGNNEQFF.